This TCR beta chain comes out of a study of blood T cell repertoires in COVID-19. Looking at the study overall: T cells, B-cell-depleted T cells, or PBMCs supplied cDNA or gDNA.

In the authors' methods: Researchers report that nucleated cell counts were estimated from reference gene primer amplification. Sequencing used immunoSEQ multiplex PCR; TCRdb keeps in-frame clones, though not all of them. V and J calls and clone size are as listed in that table; D and trimming were resolved from the DNA. Of fewer than 95,000 clones in the sample, 84% were seen once. The germline V gene encodes CDR1 PRHDT and CDR2 FYEKMQ (reference sequence). This CDR3 comprises 16 residues. Trimming shortened V by 4 bases and J by 9 bases, and 22 bases separated the two germline ends. The V and J genes are TRBV13 and TRBJ2-4; possibly TRBD1 for D (6 bases). This receptor was obtained from a human donor in a cohort sampled during active COVID-19. Sequencing used peripheral blood. The CDR3 here is CASSSDRDTPPSIQYF. The CDR3 bases are TGTGCCAGCAGCTCGGACCGGGACACCCCCCCGAGCATTCAGTACTTC.